This T cell receptor (beta chain) is drawn from a study of T-cell reconstitution after alpha-beta-depleted transplantation in children. Points on this clonotype: Its matching antigen is unknown.

A library of TCRbeta sequences, prepared with unique molecular identifiers, was generated. MiXCR was run by TCRdb on the PCR reads, yielding one entry per CDR3 protein. Of 600,000 to 800,000 distinct CDR3 sequences listed, 13% are singletons. Broader study findings: Some patients showed high day-60 TCRbeta diversity, which derived from surviving recipient T cells and thymic progenitors. Among T cells one year after transplant, newly produced cells accounted for most counts and diversity. Reportedly, alpha-beta T cells present about two months post-transplant originated from several hundred expanded clones of graft origin.

The V and J ends lost 1 base and 7 bases, in that order; junction bases with no gene match: 9. The CDR3 sequence is 15 residues long. Looked up from germline, CDR1 is SGHRS and CDR2 is YFSETQ. This receptor was obtained from a girl aged 2 to 9 with congenital amegakaryocytic thrombocytopenia, due to receive a stem cell transplant. The sequences come from PBMCs, collected before TCRalphabeta/CD19-depleted stem cell transplant. The V call is TRBV5-1, the J call TRBJ2-3; TRBD2 matches at 7 bases. In DNA, the CDR3 is TGCGCCAGCAGCTTGTCGGGGGGAGCACAAAATACGCAGTATTTT. It yields the protein CASSLSGGAQNTQYF.